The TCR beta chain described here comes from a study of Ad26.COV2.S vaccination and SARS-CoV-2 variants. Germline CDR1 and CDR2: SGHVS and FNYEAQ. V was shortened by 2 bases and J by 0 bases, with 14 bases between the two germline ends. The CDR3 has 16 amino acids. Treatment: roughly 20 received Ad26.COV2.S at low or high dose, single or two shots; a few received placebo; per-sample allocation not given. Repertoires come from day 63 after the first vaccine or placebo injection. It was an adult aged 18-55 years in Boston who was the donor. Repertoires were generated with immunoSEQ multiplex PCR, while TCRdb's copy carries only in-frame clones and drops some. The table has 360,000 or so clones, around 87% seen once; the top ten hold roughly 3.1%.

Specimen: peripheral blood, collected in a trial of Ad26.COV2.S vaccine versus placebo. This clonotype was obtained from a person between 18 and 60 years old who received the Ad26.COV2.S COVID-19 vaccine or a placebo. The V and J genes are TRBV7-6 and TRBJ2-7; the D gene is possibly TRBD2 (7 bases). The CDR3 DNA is TGTGCCAGCAGCTTAAGGGGCGGGGGCAGCTCCTACGAGCAGTACTTC. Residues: CASSLRGGGSSYEQYF.